This T cell receptor (beta chain) was identified during a study of cytomegalovirus exposure and HLA in healthy donors. Donors showed nominal health when sampled, although they likely had unrecorded immune exposures. The primer mix had 60 Vbeta and 13 Jbeta primers. Produced via immunoSEQ multiplex PCR; TCRdb's table is partial and in-frame only. Here the sample spans 150,000 to 200,000 clones, around 80% being singletons. A word on this clone: What it binds is unknown.

V was shortened by 4 bases and J by 6 bases, with 15 bases between the two germline ends. Germline-derived CDR1 and CDR2 are SGHAT and FQDESV (reference sequence). The length of the CDR3 is 15 residues. Overall study results and limits: Trimming of TCR beta V- and J-genes showed a link, identified in a later analysis, to a missense DCLRE1C variant. Earlier analysis found most TCR beta V segments productive about 90% or about 30% of the time.

The sequenced material came from PBMCs. The sequence derives from a woman aged 40 to 49 in good health and CMV-seronegative. This chain uses TRBV11-1 with TRBJ2-2; D is possibly TRBD1 (6 bases). For the CDR3, the DNA is TGTGCCAGCAGCTCCCCTTGGGGGCAGGCCGGGGAGCTGTTTTTT. Translated, it gives CASSSPWGQAGELFF.